The clone carrying this T cell receptor (beta chain) was seen only once. Per the original data handling: Counts of nucleated cells, estimated from reference gene primer amplification, were obtained. Assay: immunoSEQ multiplex PCR; the TCRdb copy retains only in-frame clones and omits some. V and J calls and clone size come straight from that table; D and trimming were deduced from the DNA. The sample shows over 300,000 clones, about four fifths of them seen only once. The sample originates from a study of blood T cell repertoires in COVID-19. Overall study: COVID-19 samples, acute and convalescent, were from the United States, Italy and Spain. Sample material is recorded as cDNA or gDNA derived from T cells, B-cell-depleted T cells, or PBMCs.

The CDR3 has 16 residues. The V gene's germline CDR1 is MDHEN and CDR2 SYDVKM. V gave up 6 bases and J gave up 1 base, with 18 bases separating them. Material for sequencing was peripheral blood. The sequence came from a woman in her forties or fifties with acute or convalescent COVID-19. J is TRBJ1-1 and V is TRBV28; D may be TRBD1 (5 bases). Here the CDR3 DNA reads TGTGCCAGCAGCCCCGAGTTCAGGGAGGGGAACACTGAAGCTTTCTTT. Its protein is CASSPEFREGNTEAFF.